Reported below is one TCR beta chain. This CDR3 is built from 17 residues. Trimming took 4 bases from V and 3 from J; bases not matched to a gene: 15. Germline V gene lookup returns CDR1 PRHDT and CDR2 FYEKMQ (reference sequence). Profiled with immunoSEQ multiplex PCR; TCRdb holds only in-frame clones, not every one. The data hold tens of thousands of clones, with approximately 84% observed a single time. This specimen belongs to a study of OX40 agonist ivuxolimab in advanced cancers. On the study more broadly: Prior anti-PD-1, anti-PD-L1 or anti-CTLA-4 therapy did not bar entry, and more than 35% had some.

The rearrangement links TRBV13 to TRBJ2-7; TRBD2 matches 7 bases. The sequencing used CD4+ or CD8+ T cells sorted from blood, collected in a trial of the OX40 agonist ivuxolimab. The receptor comes from an adult with an advanced solid tumor such as melanoma, head and neck, liver or kidney cancer. The CDR3 protein is CASSSTLSGRVNYEQYF. The CDR3 DNA is TGTGCCAGCAGCTCTACCCTTTCAGGGAGGGTTAACTACGAGCAGTACTTC.